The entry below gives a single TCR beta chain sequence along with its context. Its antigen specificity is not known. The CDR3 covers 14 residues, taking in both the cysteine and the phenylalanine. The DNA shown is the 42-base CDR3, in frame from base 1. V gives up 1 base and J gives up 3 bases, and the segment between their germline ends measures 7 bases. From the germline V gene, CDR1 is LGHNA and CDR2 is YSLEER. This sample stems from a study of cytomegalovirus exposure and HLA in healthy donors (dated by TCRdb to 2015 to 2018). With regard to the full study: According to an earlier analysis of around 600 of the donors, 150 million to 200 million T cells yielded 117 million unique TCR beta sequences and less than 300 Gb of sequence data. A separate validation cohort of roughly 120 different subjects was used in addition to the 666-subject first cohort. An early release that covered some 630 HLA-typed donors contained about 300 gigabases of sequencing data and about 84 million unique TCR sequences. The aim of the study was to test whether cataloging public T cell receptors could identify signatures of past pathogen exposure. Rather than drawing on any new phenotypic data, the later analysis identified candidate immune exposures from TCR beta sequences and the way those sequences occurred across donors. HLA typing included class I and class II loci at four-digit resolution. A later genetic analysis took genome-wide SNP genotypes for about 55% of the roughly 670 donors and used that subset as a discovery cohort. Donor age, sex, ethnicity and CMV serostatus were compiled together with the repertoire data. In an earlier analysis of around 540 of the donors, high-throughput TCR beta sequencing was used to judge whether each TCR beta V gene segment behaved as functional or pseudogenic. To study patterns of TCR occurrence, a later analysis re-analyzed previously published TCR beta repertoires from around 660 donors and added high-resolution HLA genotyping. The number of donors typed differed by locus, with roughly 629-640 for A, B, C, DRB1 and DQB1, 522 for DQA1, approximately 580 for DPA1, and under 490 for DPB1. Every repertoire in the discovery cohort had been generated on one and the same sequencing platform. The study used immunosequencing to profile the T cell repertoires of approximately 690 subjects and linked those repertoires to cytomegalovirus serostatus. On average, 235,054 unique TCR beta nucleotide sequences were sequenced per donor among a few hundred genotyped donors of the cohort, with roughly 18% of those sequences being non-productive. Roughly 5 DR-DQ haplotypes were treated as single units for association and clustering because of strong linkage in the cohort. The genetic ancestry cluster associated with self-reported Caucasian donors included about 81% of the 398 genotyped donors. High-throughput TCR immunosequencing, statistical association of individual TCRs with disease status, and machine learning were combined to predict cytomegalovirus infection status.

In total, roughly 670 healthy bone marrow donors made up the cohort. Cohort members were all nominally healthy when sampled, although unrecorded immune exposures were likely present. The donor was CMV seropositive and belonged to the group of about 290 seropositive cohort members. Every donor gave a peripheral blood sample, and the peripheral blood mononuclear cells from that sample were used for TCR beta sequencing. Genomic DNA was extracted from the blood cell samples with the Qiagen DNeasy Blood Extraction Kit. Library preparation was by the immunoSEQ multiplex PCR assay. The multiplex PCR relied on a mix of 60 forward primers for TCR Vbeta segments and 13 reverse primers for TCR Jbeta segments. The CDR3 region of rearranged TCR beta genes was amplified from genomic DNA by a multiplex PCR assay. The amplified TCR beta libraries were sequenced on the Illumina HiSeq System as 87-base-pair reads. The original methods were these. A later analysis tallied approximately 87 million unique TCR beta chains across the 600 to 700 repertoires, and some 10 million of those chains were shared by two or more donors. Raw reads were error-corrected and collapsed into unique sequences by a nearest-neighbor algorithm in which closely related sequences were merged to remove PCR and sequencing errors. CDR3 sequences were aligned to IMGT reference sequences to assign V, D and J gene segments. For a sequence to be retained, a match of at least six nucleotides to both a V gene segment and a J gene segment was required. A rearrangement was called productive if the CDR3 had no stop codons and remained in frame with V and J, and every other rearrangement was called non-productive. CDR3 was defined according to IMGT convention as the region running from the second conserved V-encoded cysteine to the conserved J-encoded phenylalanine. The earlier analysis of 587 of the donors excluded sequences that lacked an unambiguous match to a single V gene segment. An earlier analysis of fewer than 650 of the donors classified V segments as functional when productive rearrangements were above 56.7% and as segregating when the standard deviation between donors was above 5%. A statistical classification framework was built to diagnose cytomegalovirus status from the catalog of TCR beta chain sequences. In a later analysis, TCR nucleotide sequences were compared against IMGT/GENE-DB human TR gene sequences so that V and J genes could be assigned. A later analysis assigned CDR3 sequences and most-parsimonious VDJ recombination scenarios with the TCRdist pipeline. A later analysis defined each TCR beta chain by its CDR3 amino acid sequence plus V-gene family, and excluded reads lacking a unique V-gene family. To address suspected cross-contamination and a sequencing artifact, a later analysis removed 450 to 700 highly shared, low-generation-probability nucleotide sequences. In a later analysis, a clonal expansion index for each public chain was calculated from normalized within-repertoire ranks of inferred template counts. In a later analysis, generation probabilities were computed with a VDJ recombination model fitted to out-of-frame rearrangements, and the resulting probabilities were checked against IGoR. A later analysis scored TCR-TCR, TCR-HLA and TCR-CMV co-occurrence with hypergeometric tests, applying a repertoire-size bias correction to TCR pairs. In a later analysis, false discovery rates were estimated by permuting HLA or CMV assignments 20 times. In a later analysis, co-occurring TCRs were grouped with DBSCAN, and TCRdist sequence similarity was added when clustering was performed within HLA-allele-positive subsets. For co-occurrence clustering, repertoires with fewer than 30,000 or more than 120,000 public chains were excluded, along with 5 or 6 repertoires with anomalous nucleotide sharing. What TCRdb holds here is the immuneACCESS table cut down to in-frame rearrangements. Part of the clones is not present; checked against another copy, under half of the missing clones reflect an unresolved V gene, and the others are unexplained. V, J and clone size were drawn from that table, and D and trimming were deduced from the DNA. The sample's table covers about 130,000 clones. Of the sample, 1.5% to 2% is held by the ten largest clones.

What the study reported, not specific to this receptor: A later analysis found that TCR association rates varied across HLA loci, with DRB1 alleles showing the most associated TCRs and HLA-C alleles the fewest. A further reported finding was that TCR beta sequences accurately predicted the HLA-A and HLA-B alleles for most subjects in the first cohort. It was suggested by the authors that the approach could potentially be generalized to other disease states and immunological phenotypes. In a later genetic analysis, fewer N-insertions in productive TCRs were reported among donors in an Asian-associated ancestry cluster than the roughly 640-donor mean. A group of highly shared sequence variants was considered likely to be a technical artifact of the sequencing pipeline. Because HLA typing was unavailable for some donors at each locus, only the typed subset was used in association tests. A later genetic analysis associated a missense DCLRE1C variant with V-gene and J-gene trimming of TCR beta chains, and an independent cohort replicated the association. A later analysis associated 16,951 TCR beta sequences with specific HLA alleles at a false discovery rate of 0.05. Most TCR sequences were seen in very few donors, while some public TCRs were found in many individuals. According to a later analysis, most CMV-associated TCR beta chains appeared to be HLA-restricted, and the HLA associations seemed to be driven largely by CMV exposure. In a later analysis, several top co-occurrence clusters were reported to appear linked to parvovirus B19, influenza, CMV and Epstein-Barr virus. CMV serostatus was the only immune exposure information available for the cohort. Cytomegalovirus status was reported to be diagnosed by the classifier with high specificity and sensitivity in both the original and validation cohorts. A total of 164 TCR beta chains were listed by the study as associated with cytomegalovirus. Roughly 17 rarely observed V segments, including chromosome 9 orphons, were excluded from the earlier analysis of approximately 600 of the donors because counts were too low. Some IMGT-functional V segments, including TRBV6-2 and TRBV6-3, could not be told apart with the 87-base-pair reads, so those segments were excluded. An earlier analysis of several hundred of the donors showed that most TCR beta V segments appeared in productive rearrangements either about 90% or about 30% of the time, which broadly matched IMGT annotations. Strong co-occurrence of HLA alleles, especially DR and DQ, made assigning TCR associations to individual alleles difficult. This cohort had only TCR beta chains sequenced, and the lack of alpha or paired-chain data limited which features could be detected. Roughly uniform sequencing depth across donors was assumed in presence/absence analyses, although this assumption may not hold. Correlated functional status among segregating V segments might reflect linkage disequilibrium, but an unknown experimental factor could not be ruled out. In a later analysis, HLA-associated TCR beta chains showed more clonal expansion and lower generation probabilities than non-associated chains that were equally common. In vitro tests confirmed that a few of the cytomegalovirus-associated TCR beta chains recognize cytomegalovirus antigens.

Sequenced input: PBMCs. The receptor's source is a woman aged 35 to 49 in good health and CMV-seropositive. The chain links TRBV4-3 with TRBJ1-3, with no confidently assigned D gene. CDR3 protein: CASSQGAGGNTIYF. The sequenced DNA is TGCGCCAGCAGCCAAGGGGCAGGTGGAAACACCATATATTTT.